The 30 T cell receptor beta chains below were found in one sample sequenced in a study of T-cell memory formation after mild COVID-19. TCRdb reprocessed the 5' RACE reads via MiXCR and lists one record per CDR3 protein. The sample lists about 150,000 distinct CDR3 sequences, under 30% occurring once. Sequenced material: PBMCs or a T cell subset sorted from them (not recorded which). All receptors come from an adult woman who had mild COVID-19 (a few samples of this study predate the infection). Cell type and time point are not known.

This clonotype came up once. V is TRBV4-2 and J is TRBJ2-3, with TRBD2 matching over 7 bases. V was clipped by 0 bases and J by 4 bases; unmatched bases: 10. Germline-derived CDR1 and CDR2 are LGHNA and YNFKEQ. The CDR3 runs 17 residues. The DNA of the CDR3 is TGTGCCAGCAGCCAAGATGGATGGCGGGAGTTCTCAGATACGCAGTATTTT. Protein sequence: CASSQDGWREFSDTQYF.

J is TRBJ1-4 and V is TRBV27; 7 positions agree with TRBD1. CDR1 and CDR2 (germline): MNHEY, SMNVEV (reference sequence). Losses at the gene ends were 1 base for V and 13 bases for J; bases not matched to a gene: 12. The CDR3 is 15 residues long. This CDR3 is CASSLYWTGDEGLFF. CDR3 sequence (DNA): TGTGCCAGCAGTTTATATTGGACAGGTGATGAGGGACTGTTTTTT.

In its sample, this clonotype was seen a few times. V and J are TRBV15 and TRBJ1-1; the D gene is possibly TRBD1 (5 bases). The V and J ends lost 2 bases and 1 base respectively, with 8 bases between them. Per germline, CDR1 LNHNV and CDR2 YYDKDF (reference sequence). The CDR3 extends over 14 amino acids. CDR3 sequence reads: CATSRKTANTEAFF. The DNA of the CDR3 is TGTGCCACCAGCAGAAAGACAGCGAACACTGAAGCTTTCTTT.

This sequence joins TRBV27 and TRBJ2-6; 7 bases align to TRBD1. Germline loops: CDR1 MNHEY, CDR2 SMNVEV (reference sequence). Trimming removed 3 bases from V and 3 bases from J; junction bases left unmatched: 8. The CDR3 runs 17 residues. Here the CDR3 DNA reads TGTGCCAGCAGTTTTGAGGGGGCGCTCGGTGGGGCCAACGTCCTGACTTTC. It codes for CASSFEGALGGANVLTF.

The V call is TRBV15, the J call TRBJ1-2, with D possibly TRBD1 on 5 matching bases. V was cut by 1 base and J by 5 bases, with 14 bases left in between. The CDR3 loop spans 15 amino acids. Germline V CDR1 and CDR2: LNHNV, YYDKDF (reference sequence). The CDR3 DNA reads TGTGCCACCAGCAGAGGGTCCGGGGCAAGGTATGGCTACACCTTC. Translated, it gives CATSRGSGARYGYTF.

This rearrangement joins TRBV29-1 to TRBJ2-7, with 7 bases aligning to TRBD1. V gave up 3 bases and J gave up 7 bases; unmatched junction bases: 3. This CDR3 comprises 11 residues. Germline V gene lookup returns CDR1 SQVTM and CDR2 ANQGSEA. CDR3 sequence (DNA): TGCAGCGTTGAGACGGACAGGGAGCAGTACTTC. It translates to CSVETDREQYF.

Relative to its sample, this clonotype is medium-sized. The chain combines TRBV19 with TRBJ2-6, with D maybe TRBD1 (6 bases). Deletions cut 4 bases from V and 4 bases from J, with 8 bases between. Germline-derived CDR1 and CDR2 are LNHDA and SQIVND (reference sequence). The length of the CDR3 is 14 residues. CDR3 sequence (DNA): TGTGCCAGTAGTACCGGACAGGGGGCCAACGTCCTGACTTTC. Protein product: CASSTGQGANVLTF.

This clonotype was recorded a few times. This sequence joins TRBV7-2 and TRBJ2-1, with 16 bases fitting TRBD2. Losses at the gene ends were 5 bases for V and 12 bases for J; bases not matched to a gene: 13. CDR3 length: 17 amino acids. CDR1 and CDR2 from the germline V gene are SGHTA and FQGNSA. CDR3 protein: CASSPTRGTSGRVGQFF. As DNA, the CDR3 is TGTGCCAGCAGCCCCACTCGCGGGACTAGCGGGAGGGTGGGGCAGTTCTTC. The full variable domain, rest sourced from reference TRBV7-2 and TRBJ2-1, is GAGVSQSPSNKVTEKGKDVELRCDPISGHTALYWYRQSLGQGLEFLIYFQGNSAPDKSGLPSDRFSAERTGGSVSTLTIQRTQQEDSAVYLCASSPTRGTSGRVGQFFGPGTRLTVL.

The rearrangement links TRBV19 to TRBJ1-4; 8 nucleotides match TRBD1. Trimming took 5 bases from V and 7 from J; bases not matched to a gene: 9. This CDR3 region has 15 residues. Germline V lookup: CDR1 LNHDA, CDR2 SQIVND (reference sequence). CDR3 DNA sequence: TGTGCCAGTAGTCCGTTGACAGGGGAGAGTGAAAAACTGTTTTTT. Protein sequence: CASSPLTGESEKLFF.

The chain carries TRBV12-3 or TRBV12-4 and TRBJ1-4; the D gene is possibly TRBD1 (5 bases). This CDR3 has 11 amino acids. Trimming took off 5 bases at V and 10 bases at J, with 8 bases between the two ends. CDR3 sequence: CASSQRGKLFF. In DNA form, the CDR3 reads TGTGCCAGCAGTCAGAGGGGAAAACTGTTTTTT.

The chain is built from TRBV7-9 and TRBJ1-2; D not resolved. Germline-derived CDR1 and CDR2 are SEHNR and FQNEAQ (reference sequence). Deletions cut 1 base from V and 8 bases from J, with 14 bases between. The CDR3 covers 14 residues. CDR3 protein: CASSLGKVTEGYTF. The CDR3 DNA reads as TGTGCCAGCAGCTTAGGAAAGGTTACGGAGGGCTACACCTTC.

This chain joins TRBV5-6 and TRBJ2-7; a possible D gene is TRBD2 (5 bases). Germline CDR1 is SGHDT and CDR2 is YYEEEE. Trimming took 6 bases from V and 2 from J, leaving 12 bases between them. The CDR3 is 13 amino acids. CDR3 nucleotide sequence: TGTGCCAGCACCCTCTCCGGGACCTACGAGCAGTACTTC. Translated: CASTLSGTYEQYF.

In this sample, this clonotype turned up a few times. The chain combines TRBV7-3 with TRBJ2-3; no clear D gene. The germline CDR1 and CDR2 sequences are SGHTA and FQGTGA. This CDR3 contains 14 residues. Trimming stripped 0 bases from V and 3 bases from J, with 7 bases between. The DNA for the CDR3 is TGTGCCAGCAGCTTAACAGGGTTGACAGATACGCAGTATTTT. This encodes CASSLTGLTDTQYF.

V is TRBV7-9 and J is TRBJ2-5, with 10 bases identical to TRBD1. From germline, CDR1 is SEHNR and CDR2 FQNEAQ (reference sequence). The CDR3 runs 15 residues. The trim removed 0 bases at V and 5 bases at J, leaving 3 bases unmatched. CDR3 sequence reads: CASSLAGQGMETQYF. The CDR3 DNA sequence: TGTGCCAGCAGCTTAGCGGGACAGGGGATGGAGACCCAGTACTTC.

The chain is built from TRBV27 and TRBJ2-1; D is possibly TRBD2 (5 bases). V lost 3 bases to trimming and J lost 3 bases, with 9 bases between them. Per the germline V gene, CDR1 is MNHEY and CDR2 is SMNVEV (reference sequence). This CDR3 comprises 14 residues. CDR3 DNA: TGTGCCAGCAGTTTTGCGGGCATCTACAATGAGCAGTTCTTC. It encodes CASSFAGIYNEQFF.

This clonotype was counted between two and nine times. The chain couples TRBV12-3 or TRBV12-4 to TRBJ1-3, with a tentative D call TRBD1 (6 bases). This CDR3 comprises 14 residues. With 8 bases removed from V and 2 bases from J, the gap between germline ends came to 13 bases. CDR3 sequence (DNA): TGTGCCAGCGGTAGAGGGGGGGCTGGAAACACCATATATTTT. It yields the protein CASGRGGAGNTIYF.

The chain combines TRBV19 with TRBJ1-1; D gene ambiguous. Trimming stripped 5 bases from V and 5 bases from J, with 9 bases between. Germline V gene sequence: CDR1 LNHDA, CDR2 SQIVND (reference sequence). CDR3 length: 12 residues. The CDR3 is CASSHLMTEAFF. The CDR3 DNA follows: TGTGCCAGTAGTCACCTTATGACTGAAGCTTTCTTT.

The chain joins TRBV5-1 to TRBJ2-6; D is unclear. The V gene's germline CDR1 is SGHRS and CDR2 YFSETQ. The V and J ends lost 0 bases and 2 bases respectively, with 15 bases between them. The CDR3 totals 18 residues. CDR3 sequence: CASSLEEWGVAGANVLTF. The CDR3 DNA reads TGCGCCAGCAGCTTGGAAGAGTGGGGTGTGGCTGGGGCCAACGTCCTGACTTTC. Supplemented by reference TRBV5-1 and TRBJ2-6, the full variable domain reads KAGVTQTPRYLIKTRGQQVTLSCSPISGHRSVSWYQQTPGQGLQFLFEYFSETQRNKGNFPGRFSGRQFSNSRSEMNVSTLELGDSALYLCASSLEEWGVAGANVLTFGAGSRLTVL.

This clonotype was counted a few times. The V and J genes are TRBV24-1 and TRBJ2-5; TRBD2 agrees at 14 bases. Germline V gives CDR1 KGHDR, CDR2 SFDVKD. The CDR3 has 17 amino acids. Trimming at V came to 4 bases and at J to 2 bases, leaving 5 bases not matched to a gene. Here the CDR3 reads CATSDPRLAGGQETQYF. CDR3 coding DNA: TGTGCCACCAGTGACCCGAGACTAGCGGGGGGGCAAGAGACCCAGTACTTC.

This clonotype was detected a few times. CDR3 sequence: CASSKPTVTGNNEQFF. CDR3 DNA: TGTGCCAGCAGTAAGCCGACAGTGACTGGTAACAATGAGCAGTTCTTC. The chain combines TRBV6-2 or TRBV6-3 with TRBJ2-1; perhaps TRBD1 as D (5 bases). Germline V CDR1 and CDR2: MNHEY, SVGEGT. V was trimmed by 5 bases and J by 5 bases, leaving 19 bases between them. This CDR3 is built from 16 residues.

This clonotype was detected only a few times. The chain has TRBV4-1 and TRBJ2-1; no reliable D call. The CDR3 length is 12 residues. Germline assignment: CDR1 MGHRA and CDR2 YSYEKL. The V end lost 1 base, the J end lost 10 bases, and 8 bases lay between the germline ends. CDR3 sequence (DNA): TGCGCCAGCAGCCAAGGTGGTTTCGAGCAGTTCTTC. This sequence encodes CASSQGGFEQFF.

This clonotype was counted only a few times. The chain joins TRBV5-6 to TRBJ2-1; 9 bases align to TRBD1. Looked up from germline, CDR1 is SGHDT and CDR2 is YYEEEE. The CDR3 sequence is 16 residues long. V gave up 3 bases and J gave up 2 bases; unmatched junction bases: 6. CDR3 loop: CASSSGDRGAYNEQFF. CDR3 DNA: TGTGCCAGCAGCTCAGGCGACAGGGGGGCCTACAATGAGCAGTTCTTC. Full variable domain (remainder filled in from reference TRBV5-6 and TRBJ2-1): DAGVTQSPTHLIKTRGQQVTLRCSPKSGHDTVSWYQQALGQGPQFIFQYYEEEERQRGNFPDRFSGHQFPNYSSELNVNALLLGDSALYLCASSSGDRGAYNEQFFGPGTRLTVL.

The chain joins TRBV4-2 to TRBJ2-7; 9 bases fit TRBD1. Germline values: CDR1 LGHNA, CDR2 YNFKEQ. Losses at the gene ends were 0 bases for V and 0 bases for J; bases not matched to a gene: 3. The CDR3 is 16 residues long. CDR3: CASSQEGTGSSYEQYF. CDR3 sequence (DNA): TGTGCCAGCAGCCAAGAAGGGACAGGGTCCTCCTACGAGCAGTACTTC.

J is TRBJ1-3 and V is TRBV6-5, with D possibly TRBD1 on 5 matching bases. V was trimmed by 7 bases and J by 2 bases, leaving 15 bases between them. Germline CDR1 is MNHEY and CDR2 is SVGAGI. This CDR3 is built from 15 residues. CDR3 sequence: CASTGSWGTGNTIYF. The CDR3 bases are TGTGCCAGCACAGGGTCTTGGGGGACTGGAAACACCATATATTTT.

This chain connects TRBV5-1 to TRBJ2-2; 7 positions match TRBD1. From germline, CDR1 is SGHRS and CDR2 YFSETQ. The CDR3 extends over 13 amino acids. With 3 bases clipped from V and 8 bases from J, the junction kept 4 bases outside the gene matches. CDR3 loop: CASSSTGEGELFF. The CDR3 DNA reads as TGCGCCAGCAGCTCTACAGGGGAAGGGGAGCTGTTTTTT.

This clonotype was observed a handful of times. V gene TRBV4-2 combines with J gene TRBJ2-5; TRBD2 aligns across 14 bases. With 4 bases clipped from V and 4 bases from J, the junction kept 8 bases outside the gene matches. The CDR3 sequence is 17 residues long. Germline V gene data show CDR1 as LGHNA and CDR2 as YNFKEQ. The CDR3, as DNA: TGTGCCAGCAGCCTACCATGGGGACTAGCGGGAGCAGAGACCCAGTACTTC. It is translated as CASSLPWGLAGAETQYF.

The chain uses TRBV7-2 and TRBJ2-3; a possible D gene is TRBD2 (6 bases). This CDR3 is 17 amino acids long. V was cut by 4 bases and J by 1 base, with 18 bases left in between. The germline V gene encodes CDR1 SGHTA and CDR2 FQGNSA. The CDR3 sequence: CASSWGVSVAGTDTQYF. The CDR3 DNA reads TGTGCCAGCAGCTGGGGGGTCAGCGTCGCCGGCACAGATACGCAGTATTTT.

This chain links TRBV7-9 with TRBJ2-7; possibly TRBD1 for D (5 bases). The CDR3 runs 16 residues. The V end lost 0 bases, the J end lost 0 bases, and 12 bases lay between the germline ends. The germline gives CDR1 SEHNR, CDR2 FQNEAQ (reference sequence). This CDR3 reads CASSLAGQALSYEQYF. The CDR3 bases are TGTGCCAGCAGCTTAGCGGGGCAGGCGCTCTCCTACGAGCAGTACTTC.

The CDR3 sequence is CASSYSTGLISYEQYF. CDR3 DNA: TGTGCCAGCAGTTACTCGACAGGTCTTATCTCCTACGAGCAGTACTTC. The V and J genes are TRBV6-6 and TRBJ2-7, with D possibly matching TRBD1 (6 bases). The CDR3 extends over 16 amino acids. V lost 0 bases and J lost 0, with 12 bases in between. In germline, CDR1 is MNHNY, CDR2 SVGAGI (reference sequence).

This chain links TRBV5-1 with TRBJ1-4; D might be TRBD1 (5 bases). The CDR3 spans 15 residues. CDR1 is SGHRS, CDR2 YFSETQ, per germline. Trimming removed 0 bases from V and 8 bases from J, with 14 bases in between. As DNA, the CDR3 is TGCGCCAGCAGCTTGGTTGGAGGGGAGAAAGAAAAACTGTTTTTT. It yields the protein CASSLVGGEKEKLFF. The whole variable domain, remainder taken from reference TRBV5-1 and TRBJ1-4, is KAGVTQTPRYLIKTRGQQVTLSCSPISGHRSVSWYQQTPGQGLQFLFEYFSETQRNKGNFPGRFSGRQFSNSRSEMNVSTLELGDSALYLCASSLVGGEKEKLFFGSGTQLSVL.